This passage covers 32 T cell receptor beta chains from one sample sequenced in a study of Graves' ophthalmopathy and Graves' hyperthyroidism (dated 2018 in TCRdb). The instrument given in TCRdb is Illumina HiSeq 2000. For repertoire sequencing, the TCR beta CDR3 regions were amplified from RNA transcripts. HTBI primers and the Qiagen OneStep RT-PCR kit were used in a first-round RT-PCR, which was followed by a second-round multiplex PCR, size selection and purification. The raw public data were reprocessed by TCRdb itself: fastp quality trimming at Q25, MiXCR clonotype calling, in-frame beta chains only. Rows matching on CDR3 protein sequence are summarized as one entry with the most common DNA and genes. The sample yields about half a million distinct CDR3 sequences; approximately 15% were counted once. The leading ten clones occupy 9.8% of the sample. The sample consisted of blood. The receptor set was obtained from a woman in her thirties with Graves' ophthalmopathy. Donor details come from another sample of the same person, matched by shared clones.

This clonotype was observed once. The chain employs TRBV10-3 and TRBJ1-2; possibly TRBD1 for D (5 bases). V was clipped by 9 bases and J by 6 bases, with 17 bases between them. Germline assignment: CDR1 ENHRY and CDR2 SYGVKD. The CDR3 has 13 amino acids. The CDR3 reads CAIGQPREDGYTF. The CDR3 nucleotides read TGTGCCATTGGACAACCCAGGGAGGATGGCTACACCTTC.

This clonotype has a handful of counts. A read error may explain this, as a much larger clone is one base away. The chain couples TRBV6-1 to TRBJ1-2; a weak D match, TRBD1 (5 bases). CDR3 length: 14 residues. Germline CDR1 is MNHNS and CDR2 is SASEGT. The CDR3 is CASCETTGYYGYTF. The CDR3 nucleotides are TGTGCCAGCTGTGAAACCACAGGCTACTATGGCTACACCTTC.

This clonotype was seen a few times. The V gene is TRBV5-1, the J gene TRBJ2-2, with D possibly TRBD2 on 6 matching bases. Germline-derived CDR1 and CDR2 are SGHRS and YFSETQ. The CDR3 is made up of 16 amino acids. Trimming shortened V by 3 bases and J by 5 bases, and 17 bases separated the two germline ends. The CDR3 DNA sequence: TGCGCCAGCAGCTCAGTCGGGGACTGGGAGACCGGGGAGCTGTTTTTT. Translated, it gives CASSSVGDWETGELFF. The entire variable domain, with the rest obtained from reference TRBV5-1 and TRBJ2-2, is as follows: KAGVTQTPRYLIKTRGQQVTLSCSPISGHRSVSWYQQTPGQGLQFLFEYFSETQRNKGNFPGRFSGRQFSNSRSEMNVSTLELGDSALYLCASSSVGDWETGELFFGEGSRLTVL.

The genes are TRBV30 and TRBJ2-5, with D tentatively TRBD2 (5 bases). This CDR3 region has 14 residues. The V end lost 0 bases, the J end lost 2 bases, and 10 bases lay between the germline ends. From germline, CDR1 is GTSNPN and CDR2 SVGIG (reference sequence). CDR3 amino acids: CAWSVPLAQETQYF. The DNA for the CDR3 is TGTGCCTGGAGTGTACCTCTAGCTCAAGAGACCCAGTACTTC.

CDR3: CASGLLTSGTGFTQPQHF. CDR3 coding DNA: TGTGCTAGTGGTTTGCTTACCTCCGGGACAGGGTTTACTCAGCCCCAGCATTTT. V is TRBV12-5 and J is TRBJ1-5; TRBD1 agrees at 9 bases. The length of the CDR3 is 18 residues. Germline V gene sequence: CDR1 LGHNT, CDR2 FRNRAP. Trimming cost V 2 bases and J 6 bases; bases outside gene matches: 14.

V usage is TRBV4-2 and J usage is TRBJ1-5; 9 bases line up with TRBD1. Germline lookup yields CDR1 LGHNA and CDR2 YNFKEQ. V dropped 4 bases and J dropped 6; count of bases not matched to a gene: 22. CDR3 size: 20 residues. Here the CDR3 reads CASSPRARDRDKGPGQPQHF. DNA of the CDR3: TGTGCCAGCAGCCCGCGAGCCCGGGACAGGGATAAGGGGCCAGGTCAGCCCCAGCATTTT.

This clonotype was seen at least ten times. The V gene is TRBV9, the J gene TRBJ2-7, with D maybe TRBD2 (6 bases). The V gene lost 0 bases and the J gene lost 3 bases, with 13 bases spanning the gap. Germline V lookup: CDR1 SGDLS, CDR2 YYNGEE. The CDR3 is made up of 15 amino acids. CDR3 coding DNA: TGTGCCAGCAGCGTAGTACCGGGAGACCTCTACGAGCAGTACTTC. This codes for CASSVVPGDLYEQYF. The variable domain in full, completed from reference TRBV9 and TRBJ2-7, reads DSGVTQTPKHLITATGQRVTLRCSPRSGDLSVYWYQQSLDQGLQFLIQYYNGEERAKGNILERFSAQQFPDLHSELNLSSLELGDSALYFCASSVVPGDLYEQYFGPGTRLTVT.

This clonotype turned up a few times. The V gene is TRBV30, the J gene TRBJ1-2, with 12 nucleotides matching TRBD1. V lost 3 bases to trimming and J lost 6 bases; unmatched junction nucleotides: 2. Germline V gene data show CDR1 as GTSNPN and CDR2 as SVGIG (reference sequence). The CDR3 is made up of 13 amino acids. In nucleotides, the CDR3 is TGTGCCTGGAGCGGGACAGGGGGCGATGGCTACACCTTC. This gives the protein CAWSGTGGDGYTF.

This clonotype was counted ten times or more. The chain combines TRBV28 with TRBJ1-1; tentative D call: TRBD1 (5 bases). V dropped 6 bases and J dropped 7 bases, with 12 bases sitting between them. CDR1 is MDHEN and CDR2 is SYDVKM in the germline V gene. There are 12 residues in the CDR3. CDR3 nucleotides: TGTGCCAGCAGAGGGGCTCTCGATGAAGCTTTCTTT. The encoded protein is CASRGALDEAFF.

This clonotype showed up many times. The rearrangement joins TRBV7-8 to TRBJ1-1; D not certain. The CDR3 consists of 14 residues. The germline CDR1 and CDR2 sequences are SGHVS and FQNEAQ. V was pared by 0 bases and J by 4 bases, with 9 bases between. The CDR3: CASSLAGYGTEAFF. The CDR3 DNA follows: TGTGCCAGCAGCTTAGCCGGGTACGGCACTGAAGCTTTCTTT.

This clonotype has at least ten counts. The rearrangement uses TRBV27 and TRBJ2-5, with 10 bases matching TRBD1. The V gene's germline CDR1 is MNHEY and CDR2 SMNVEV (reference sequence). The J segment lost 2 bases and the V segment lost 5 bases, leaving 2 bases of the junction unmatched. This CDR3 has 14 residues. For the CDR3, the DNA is TGTGCCAGCAGTCCGGACAGGGGGCAAGAGACCCAGTACTTC. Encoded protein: CASSPDRGQETQYF.

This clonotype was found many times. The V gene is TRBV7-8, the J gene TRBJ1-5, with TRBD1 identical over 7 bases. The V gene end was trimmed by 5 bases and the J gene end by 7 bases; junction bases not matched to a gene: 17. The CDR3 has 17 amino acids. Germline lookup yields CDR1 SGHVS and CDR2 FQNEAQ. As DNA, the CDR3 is TGTGCCAGCAGCCAACAGGGGAAGGCGTTTTTGGGACAGCCCCAGCATTTT. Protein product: CASSQQGKAFLGQPQHF.

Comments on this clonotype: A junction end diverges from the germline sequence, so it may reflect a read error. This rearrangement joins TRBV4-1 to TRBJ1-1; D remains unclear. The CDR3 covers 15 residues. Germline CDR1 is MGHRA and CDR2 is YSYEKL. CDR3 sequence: CASSQGVLRNTEACF. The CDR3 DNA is TGCGCCAGCAGCCAAGGGGTACTGAGGAACACTGAAGCTTGCTTT.

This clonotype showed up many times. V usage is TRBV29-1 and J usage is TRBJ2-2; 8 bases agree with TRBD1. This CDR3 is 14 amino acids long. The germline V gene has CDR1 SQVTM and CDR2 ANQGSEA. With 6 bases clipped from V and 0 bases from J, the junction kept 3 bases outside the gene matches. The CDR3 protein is CSVAGGPNTGELFF. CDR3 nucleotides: TGCAGCGTCGCAGGGGGCCCGAACACCGGGGAGCTGTTTTTT.

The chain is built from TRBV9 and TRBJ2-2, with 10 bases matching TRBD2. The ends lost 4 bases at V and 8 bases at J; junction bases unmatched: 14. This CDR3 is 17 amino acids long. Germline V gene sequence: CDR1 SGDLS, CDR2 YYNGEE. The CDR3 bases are TGTGCCAGCAGCTCAACGAGTACTAGCGGGGTCACGGGGGAGCTGTTTTTT. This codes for CASSSTSTSGVTGELFF.

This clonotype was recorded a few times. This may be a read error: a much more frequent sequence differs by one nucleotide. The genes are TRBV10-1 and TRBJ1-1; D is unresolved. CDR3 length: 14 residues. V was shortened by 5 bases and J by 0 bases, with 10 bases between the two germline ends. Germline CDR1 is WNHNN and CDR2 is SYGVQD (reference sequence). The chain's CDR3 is CASSRSSLNTEAFF. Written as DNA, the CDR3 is TGCGCCAGCAGTCGAAGCAGCCTGAACACTGAAGCTTTCTTT.

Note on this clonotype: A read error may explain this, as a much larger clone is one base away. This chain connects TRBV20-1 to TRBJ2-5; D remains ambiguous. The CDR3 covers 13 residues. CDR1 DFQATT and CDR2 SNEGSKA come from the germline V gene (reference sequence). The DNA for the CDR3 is TGCAGTGCTAACACGGCTAACCAAGAGACCAAGTACTTC. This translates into CSANTANQETKYF.

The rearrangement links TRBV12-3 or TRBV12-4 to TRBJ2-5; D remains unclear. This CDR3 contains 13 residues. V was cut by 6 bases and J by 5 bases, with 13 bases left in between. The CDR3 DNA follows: TGTGCCAGCAGCCAGGCCAGGCGGGAGACCCAGTACTTC. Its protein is CASSQARRETQYF.

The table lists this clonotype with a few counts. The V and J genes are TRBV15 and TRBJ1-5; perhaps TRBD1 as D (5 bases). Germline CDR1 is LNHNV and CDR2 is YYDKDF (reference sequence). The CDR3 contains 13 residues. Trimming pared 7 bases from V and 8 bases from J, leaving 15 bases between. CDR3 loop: CATTRGEKEPQHF. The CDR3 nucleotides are TGTGCCACCACACGGGGGGAAAAGGAGCCCCAGCATTTT.

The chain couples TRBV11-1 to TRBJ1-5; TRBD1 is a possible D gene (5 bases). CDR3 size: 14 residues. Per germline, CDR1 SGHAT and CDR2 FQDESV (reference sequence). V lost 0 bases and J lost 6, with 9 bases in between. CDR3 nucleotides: TGTGCCAGCAGCTTAGCAGGGGCGGGTCAGCCCCAGCATTTT. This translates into CASSLAGAGQPQHF.

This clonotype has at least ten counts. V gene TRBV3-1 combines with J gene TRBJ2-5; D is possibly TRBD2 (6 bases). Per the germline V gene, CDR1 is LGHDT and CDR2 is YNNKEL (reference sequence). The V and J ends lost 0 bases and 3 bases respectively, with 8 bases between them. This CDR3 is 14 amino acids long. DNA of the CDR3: TGTGCCAGCAGCCAAGACCGCGGGGAAGAGACCCAGTACTTC. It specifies CASSQDRGEETQYF.

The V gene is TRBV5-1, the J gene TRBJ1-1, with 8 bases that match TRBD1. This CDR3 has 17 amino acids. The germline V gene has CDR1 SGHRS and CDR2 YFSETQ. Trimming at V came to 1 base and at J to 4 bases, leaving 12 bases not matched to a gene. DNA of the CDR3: TGCGCCAGCAGCTTGCGTTTTAAGGGACAGGCAATCACTGAAGCTTTCTTT. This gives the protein CASSLRFKGQAITEAFF. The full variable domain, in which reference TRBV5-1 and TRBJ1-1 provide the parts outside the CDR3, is KAGVTQTPRYLIKTRGQQVTLSCSPISGHRSVSWYQQTPGQGLQFLFEYFSETQRNKGNFPGRFSGRQFSNSRSEMNVSTLELGDSALYLCASSLRFKGQAITEAFFGQGTRLTVV.

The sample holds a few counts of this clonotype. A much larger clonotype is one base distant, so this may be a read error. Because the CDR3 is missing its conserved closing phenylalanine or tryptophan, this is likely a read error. The CDR3 loop reads CASSLGDSLYEQYS. CDR3 DNA sequence: TGTGCCAGCAGTTTAGGGGACAGCCTCTACGAGCAGTACTCC. V gene TRBV27 combines with J gene TRBJ2-7; 7 bases agree with TRBD1. Germline V gene sequence: CDR1 MNHEY, CDR2 SMNVEV (reference sequence). The V segment lost 2 bases and the J segment 3 bases; nucleotides outside the gene matches: 4. The CDR3 is 14 residues long.

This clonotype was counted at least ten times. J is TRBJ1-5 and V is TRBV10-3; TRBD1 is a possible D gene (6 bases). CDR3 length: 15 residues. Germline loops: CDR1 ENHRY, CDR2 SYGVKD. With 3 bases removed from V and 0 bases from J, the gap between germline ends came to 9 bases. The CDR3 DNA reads TGTGCCATCAGTGACAGGGGAAATAGCAATCAGCCCCAGCATTTT. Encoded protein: CAISDRGNSNQPQHF.

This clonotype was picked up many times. The CDR3 DNA sequence: TGTGCCAGCAGTGAAGAACGCCAGGGGAACCTGAGGGGCTACACCTTC. Amino acids: CASSEERQGNLRGYTF. The rearrangement uses TRBV6-1 and TRBJ1-2; a weak D match, TRBD1 (6 bases). Germline V gene data show CDR1 as MNHNS and CDR2 as SASEGT. V was shortened by 1 base and J by 8 bases, with 20 bases between the two germline ends. The CDR3 contains 16 residues.

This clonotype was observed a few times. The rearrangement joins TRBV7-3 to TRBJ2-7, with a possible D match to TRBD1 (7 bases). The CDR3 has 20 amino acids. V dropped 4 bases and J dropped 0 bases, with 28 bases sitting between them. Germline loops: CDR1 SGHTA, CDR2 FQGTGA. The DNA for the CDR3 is TGTGCCAGCAGCTCCCTGAGGGGGGACAGAGAGAGAGTCCCCTCCTACGAGCAGTACTTC. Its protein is CASSSLRGDRERVPSYEQYF.

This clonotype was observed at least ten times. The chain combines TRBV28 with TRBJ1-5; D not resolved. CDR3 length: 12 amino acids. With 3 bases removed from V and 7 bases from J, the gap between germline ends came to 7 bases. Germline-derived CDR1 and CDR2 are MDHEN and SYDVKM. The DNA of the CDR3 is TGTGCCAGCAGTTTTTTTCGACAGCCCCAGCATTTT. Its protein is CASSFFRQPQHF.

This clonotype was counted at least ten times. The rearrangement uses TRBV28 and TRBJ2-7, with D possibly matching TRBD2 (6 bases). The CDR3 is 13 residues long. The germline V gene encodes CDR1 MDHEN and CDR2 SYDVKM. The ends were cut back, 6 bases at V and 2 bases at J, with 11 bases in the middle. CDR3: CASSSGGTYEQYF. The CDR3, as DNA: TGTGCCAGCAGCTCCGGGGGAACCTACGAGCAGTACTTC.

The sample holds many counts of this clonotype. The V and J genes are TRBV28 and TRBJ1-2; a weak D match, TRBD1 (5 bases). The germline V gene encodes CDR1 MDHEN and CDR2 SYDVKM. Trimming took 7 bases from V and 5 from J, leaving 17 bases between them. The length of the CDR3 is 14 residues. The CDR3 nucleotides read TGTGCCAGCAACTTGGGGGACCCAGTATATGGCTACACCTTC. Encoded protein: CASNLGDPVYGYTF.

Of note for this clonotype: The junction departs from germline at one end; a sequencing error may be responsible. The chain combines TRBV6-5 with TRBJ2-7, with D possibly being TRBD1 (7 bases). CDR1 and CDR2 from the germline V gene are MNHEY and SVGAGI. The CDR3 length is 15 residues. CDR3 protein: CASSYGGIGGYDQYF. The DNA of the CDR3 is TGTGCCAGCAGTTACGGGGGGATAGGGGGCTACGATCAGTACTTC.

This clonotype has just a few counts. CDR3: CASKVGGPSGANVLTF. Written as DNA, the CDR3 is TGTGCCAGCAAGGTAGGGGGGCCCTCTGGGGCCAACGTCCTGACTTTC. The chain links TRBV27 to TRBJ2-6, with D perhaps assigned TRBD1 or TRBD2 (6 bases each). The CDR3 is made up of 16 amino acids. Between the trimmed V and J ends, which lost 7 bases and 0 bases, there was a span of 13 bases. Germline-derived CDR1 and CDR2 are MNHEY and SMNVEV (reference sequence). The entire variable domain, with the rest obtained from reference TRBV27 and TRBJ2-6, is as follows: EAQVTQNPRYLITVTGKKLTVTCSQNMNHEYMSWYRQDPGLGLRQIYYSMNVEVTDKGDVPEGYKVSRKEKRNFPLILESPSPNQTSLYFCASKVGGPSGANVLTFGAGSRLTVL.

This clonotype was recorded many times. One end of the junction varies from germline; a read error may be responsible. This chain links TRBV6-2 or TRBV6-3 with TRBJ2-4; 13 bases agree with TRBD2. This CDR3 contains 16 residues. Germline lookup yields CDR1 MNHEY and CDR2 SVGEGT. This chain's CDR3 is CASLGLAGPHRNIKYF. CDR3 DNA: TGTGCCAGCTTGGGACTAGCGGGACCTCATCGGAACATTAAGTACTTC.